The clone carrying this T cell receptor beta chain has a handful of counts. Its antigen is undetermined. These data belong to a study of T cell repertoires in cytomegalovirus infection. Study-wide context: CMV infection and matching HLA type were both indicated by public TCR beta signatures.

TCRdb ran MiXCR on the reads and lists one entry per CDR3 protein. Among nearly 650,000 distinct CDR3 sequences listed, roughly a quarter were seen once. Study-level points and caveats: Summed public TCR beta family frequency identified CMV carriers bearing the relevant HLA.

This CDR3 has 13 residues. CDR1 and CDR2 from the germline V gene are MNHEY and SVGAGI. V was cut by 6 bases and J by 0 bases, with 8 bases left in between. This clonotype was sampled from a human donor in good health (CMV status not recorded). Some clones in this sample may be carry-over from other donors' samples. The sequencing sample was made of CD8+ T cells from PBMCs. The J gene is TRBJ1-1, the V gene TRBV6-5; D gene ambiguous. Here the CDR3 DNA reads TGTGCCAGCAGGGAGTACTTGAACACTGAAGCTTTCTTT. Amino acid sequence: CASREYLNTEAFF.